This T cell receptor beta chain was sequenced for a study of blood T cell repertoires in COVID-19. In the original workflow: Researchers report that nucleated cell counts were estimated from reference gene primer amplification. Libraries were prepared by immunoSEQ multiplex PCR; TCRdb keeps only in-frame clonotypes and omits some of them. V, J and clone size were drawn from that table, and D and trimming were deduced from the DNA. This sample yields roughly 330,000 clones, of which 80% to 90% are seen a single time; 10% belongs to the top ten. Deletions cut 1 base from V and 0 bases from J, with 12 bases between. Germline V gene data show CDR1 as LNHNV and CDR2 as YYDKDF (reference sequence). This CDR3 is built from 16 residues.

The sequence was collected from a woman in her late teens or twenties who had recovered from COVID-19. The sequenced material came from PBMCs or T cells enriched from blood (not recorded which). The chain combines TRBV15 with TRBJ1-1; the D gene is possibly TRBD1 (6 bases). The CDR3 DNA is TGTGCCACCAGCAGAGCGGGGACAACCATGAACACTGAAGCTTTCTTT. Translated, it gives CATSRAGTTMNTEAFF.